These 2 T cell receptor beta chains came from one sample sequenced in a study of T-cell reconstitution after alpha-beta-depleted transplantation in children (dated by TCRdb to the mid-2010s). The library came from PCR. Sequencing relied on an Illumina HiSeq 2500. TCR libraries were prepared with molecular barcoding, using unique molecular identifiers to normalize TCRbeta repertoire quantification. The public reads were quality trimmed at Q25 with fastp and then assembled into clones with MiXCR by TCRdb, keeping productive beta chains. Every entry covers one CDR3 protein and lists the most common genes and DNA from its rows. The sample table contains nearly 350,000 distinct CDR3 sequences; only one count was recorded for 16% of them. The top ten constitute around 38% of the sample. The treatment or condition label corresponds to: allogeneic hematopoietic cell transplantation with graft depleted of TCRalphabeta T cells and CD19 B cells.

This specimen consisted of PBMCs, mostly from graft donor cells, obtained 360 days after TCRalphabeta/CD19-depleted stem cell transplant. These receptors all come from a male patient aged 2-10 years who had a stem cell transplant for acute lymphoblastic leukemia, so the T cells may come from the graft donor.

The chain carries TRBV7-8 and TRBJ2-3; 9 positions agree with TRBD2. CDR1 is SGHVS and CDR2 is FQNEAQ in the germline V gene. This CDR3 region has 14 residues. The CDR3 DNA is TGTGCAGCCGCAAGCGGGAGGCTTACAGATACGCAGTATTTT. It encodes CAAASGRLTDTQYF. Full variable domain (missing parts from reference TRBV7-8 and TRBJ2-3): GAGVSQSPRYKVAKRGQDVALRCDPISGHVSLFWYQQALGQGPEFLTYFQNEAQLDKSGLPSDRFFAERPEGSVSTLKIQRTQQEDSAVYLCAAASGRLTDTQYFGPGTRLTVL.

The chain uses TRBV16 and TRBJ2-7, with 10 nucleotides matching TRBD2. Losses at the gene ends were 1 base for V and 5 bases for J; bases not matched to a gene: 11. The germline gives CDR1 KGHSY, CDR2 FQNENV. This CDR3 has 17 amino acids. CDR3 coding DNA: TGTGCCAGCAGCCAATTCAATAGGCCTAGCGGGAGCGACGAGCAGTACTTC. Amino acid sequence: CASSQFNRPSGSDEQYF.